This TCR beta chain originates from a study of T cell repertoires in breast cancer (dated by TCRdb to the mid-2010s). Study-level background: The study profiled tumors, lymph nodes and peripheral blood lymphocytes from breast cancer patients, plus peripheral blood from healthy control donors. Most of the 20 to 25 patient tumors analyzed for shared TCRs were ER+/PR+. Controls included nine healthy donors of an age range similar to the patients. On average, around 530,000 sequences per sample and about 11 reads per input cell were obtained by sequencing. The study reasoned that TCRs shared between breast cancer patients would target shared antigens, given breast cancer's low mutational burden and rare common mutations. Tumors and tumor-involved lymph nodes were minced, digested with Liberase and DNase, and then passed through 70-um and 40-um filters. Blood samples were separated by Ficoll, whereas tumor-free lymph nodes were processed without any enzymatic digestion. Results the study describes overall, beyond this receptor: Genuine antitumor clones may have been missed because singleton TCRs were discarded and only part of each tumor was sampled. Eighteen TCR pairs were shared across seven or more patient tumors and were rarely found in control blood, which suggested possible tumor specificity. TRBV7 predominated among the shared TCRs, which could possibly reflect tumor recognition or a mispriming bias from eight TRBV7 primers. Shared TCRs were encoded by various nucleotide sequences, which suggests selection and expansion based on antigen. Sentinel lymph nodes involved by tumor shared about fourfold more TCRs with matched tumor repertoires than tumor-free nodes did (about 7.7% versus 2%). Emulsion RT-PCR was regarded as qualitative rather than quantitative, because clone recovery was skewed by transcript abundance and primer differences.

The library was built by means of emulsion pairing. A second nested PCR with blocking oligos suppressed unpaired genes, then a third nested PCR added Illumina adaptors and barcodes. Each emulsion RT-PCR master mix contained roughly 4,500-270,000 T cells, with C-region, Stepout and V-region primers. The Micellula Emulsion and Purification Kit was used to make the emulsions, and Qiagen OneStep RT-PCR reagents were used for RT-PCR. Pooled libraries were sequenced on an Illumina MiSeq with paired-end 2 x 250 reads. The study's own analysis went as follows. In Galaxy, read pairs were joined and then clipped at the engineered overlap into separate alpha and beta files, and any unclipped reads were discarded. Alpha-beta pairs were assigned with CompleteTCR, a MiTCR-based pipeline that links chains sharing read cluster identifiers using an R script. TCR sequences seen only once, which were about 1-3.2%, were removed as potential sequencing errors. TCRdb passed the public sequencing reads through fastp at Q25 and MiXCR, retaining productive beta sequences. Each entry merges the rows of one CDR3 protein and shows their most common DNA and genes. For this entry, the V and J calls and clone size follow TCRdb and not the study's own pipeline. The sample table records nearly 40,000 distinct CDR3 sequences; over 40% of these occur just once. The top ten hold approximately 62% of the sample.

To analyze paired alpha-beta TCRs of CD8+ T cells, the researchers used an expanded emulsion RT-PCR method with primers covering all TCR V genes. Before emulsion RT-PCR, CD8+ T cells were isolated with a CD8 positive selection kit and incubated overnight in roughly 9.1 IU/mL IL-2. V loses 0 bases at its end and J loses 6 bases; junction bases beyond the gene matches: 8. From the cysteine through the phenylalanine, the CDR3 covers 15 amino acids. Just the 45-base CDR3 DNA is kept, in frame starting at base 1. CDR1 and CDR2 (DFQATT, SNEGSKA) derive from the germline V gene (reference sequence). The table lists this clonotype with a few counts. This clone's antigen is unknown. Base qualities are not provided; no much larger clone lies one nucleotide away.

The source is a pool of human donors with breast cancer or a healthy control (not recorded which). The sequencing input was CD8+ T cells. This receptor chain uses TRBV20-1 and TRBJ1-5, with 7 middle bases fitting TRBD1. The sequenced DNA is TGCAGTGCTAGAGATCTCGGCAGGGGGAGTCAGCCCCAGCATTTT. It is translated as CSARDLGRGSQPQHF.